The clone carrying this T cell receptor beta chain was seen a few times. Its antigen is as yet unknown. Germline lookup yields CDR1 SNHLY and CDR2 FYNNEI. The CDR3 contains 14 residues. V dropped 3 bases and J dropped 0 bases, with 8 bases sitting between them. The record originates from a study of long-term antiretroviral therapy in people with HIV. Researchers ran immunoSEQ v3.0 at survey level. The method was immunoSEQ multiplex PCR; TCRdb's version includes in-frame clones alone and lacks a portion of them. The table shows roughly 25,000 clones, with more than 75% occurring only once. Study results and caveats: HIV repertoires showed narrower CDR3 length ranges than controls.

Per individual, the PBMC samples numbered at least one pre-ART and at least two post-ART. This chain connects TRBV2 to TRBJ1-2; D is unresolved. This receptor was taken from a woman aged 40 to 50 with HIV. Sequencing used unsorted PBMCs, obtained 0.5 years after starting antiretroviral therapy. This CDR3 reads CASSENRANYGYTF. CDR3 sequence (DNA): TGTGCCAGCAGTGAGAACAGAGCTAACTATGGCTACACCTTC. The whole variable domain, remainder taken from reference TRBV2 and TRBJ1-2, is EPEVTQTPSHQVTQMGQEVILRCVPISNHLYFYWYRQILGQKVEFLVSFYNNEISEKSEIFDDQFSVERPDGSNFTLKIRSTKLEDSAMYFCASSENRANYGYTFGSGTRLTVV.